This T cell receptor beta chain was sequenced for a study of blood T cell repertoires in COVID-19. Germline assignment: CDR1 LGHDT and CDR2 YNNKEL (reference sequence). This CDR3 contains 16 residues. Trimming cost V 4 bases and J 5 bases; bases outside gene matches: 9. TCRdb's table, derived via immunoSEQ multiplex PCR, lists solely in-frame clones and lacks some. The table has about 120,000 clones, just over 70% seen once. The chain recombines TRBV3-1 (or the pseudogene TRBV3-2) with TRBJ2-5, with 11 positions matching TRBD2. Sequencing input: peripheral blood. This clonotype originated in a human donor with acute or convalescent COVID-19. The donor label of this sample is uncertain. The CDR3 is CASSPLAGGHGETQYF. The CDR3 bases are TGTGCCAGCAGCCCCCTAGCGGGGGGCCATGGTGAGACCCAGTACTTC.